The TCR beta chain under discussion was sequenced for a study of cytomegalovirus exposure and HLA in healthy donors. The CDR3 consists of 15 residues. Germline-derived CDR1 and CDR2 are MGHDK and SYGVNS. General study points: It was reportedly the case that the classifier diagnosed cytomegalovirus status with high specificity and sensitivity. HLA restriction was apparent for most CMV-associated TCR beta chains in a later analysis.

Notes on this clone: Its antigen is unknown.

The PCR used 60 Vbeta and 13 Jbeta primers. Sequencing used immunoSEQ multiplex PCR; TCRdb keeps in-frame clones, though not all of them. The sample holds 79,000 or so clones; 73% are singletons and the top ten take 15% to 20%. Donors consisted of healthy bone marrow donors. Whereas donors were nominally healthy upon sampling, unrecorded immune exposures were probable. This chain uses TRBV25-1 with TRBJ2-5, with D possibly being TRBD1 (6 bases). The end of the DNA fits TRBJ2-7 better, so the J call may be wrong. This clonotype was obtained from a woman in her forties in good health and CMV-seropositive. Sequencing was carried out using PBMCs. CDR3 loop: CASSPTTGVNYEQYF. The CDR3 DNA reads as TGTGCCAGCAGCCCGACGACAGGTGTTAACTACGAGCAGTACTTC.